This TCR beta chain comes out of a study of blood T cell repertoires in COVID-19. Generated by immunoSEQ multiplex PCR, the TCRdb table keeps only in-frame clones and is missing some. Of approximately 180,000 clones listed, 75% to 95% were seen once; the top ten hold around 0.5%. Trimming pared 4 bases from V and 6 bases from J, leaving 12 bases between. This CDR3 is built from 13 residues. Looked up from germline, CDR1 is SEHNR and CDR2 is FQNEAQ (reference sequence). This receptor was identified in a man aged 50 to 59 with acute or convalescent COVID-19. Specimen: peripheral blood. V usage is TRBV7-9 and J usage is TRBJ2-5, with D maybe TRBD1 (5 bases). The chain's CDR3 is CASSYGARKTQYF. The CDR3 DNA sequence: TGTGCCAGCAGCTATGGGGCTAGGAAGACCCAGTACTTC.